These 25 T cell receptor beta chains share one sample of origin, sequenced in a study of blood T cell repertoires in COVID-19. TCRdb's copy holds only in-frame clones and misses some; the assay was immunoSEQ multiplex PCR. This table holds about 320,000 clones, about 87% found once. Specimen: PBMCs or T cells enriched from blood (not recorded which). The receptors were sampled from a woman aged 18-29 years who had recovered from COVID-19.

The V gene is TRBV4-2, the J gene TRBJ2-7; 10 bases fit TRBD2. J lost 3 bases, V lost 0 bases, and 17 bases had no gene match. Germline assignment: CDR1 LGHNA and CDR2 YNFKEQ. The CDR3 consists of 20 residues. Here the CDR3 DNA reads TGTGCCAGCAGCCAAGAACCACTCAGTAGCGGGGGGCTAGGATTCTACGAGCAGTACTTC. Translated, it gives CASSQEPLSSGGLGFYEQYF.

The V gene is TRBV19, the J gene TRBJ1-1, with 7 positions matching TRBD1. There are 16 residues in the CDR3. J lost 0 bases, V lost 1 base, and 5 bases had no gene match. Looked up from germline, CDR1 is LNHDA and CDR2 is SQIVND (reference sequence). The CDR3 is CASSIAPGGLNTEAFF. In nucleotides, the CDR3 is TGTGCCAGTAGTATAGCCCCAGGGGGTCTGAACACTGAAGCTTTCTTT.

The rearrangement uses TRBV25-1 and TRBJ2-7, with unresolved D. V was cut by 5 bases and J by 6 bases, with 14 bases left in between. The CDR3 consists of 13 residues. Germline-derived CDR1 and CDR2 are MGHDK and SYGVNS. For the CDR3, the DNA is TGTGCCAGCAGTCCCGGAGTCCTATCCGAGCAGTACTTC. It is translated as CASSPGVLSEQYF.

The V gene is TRBV28, the J gene TRBJ1-1; maybe TRBD1 (5 bases). CDR3 length: 12 residues. The germline V and J ends were trimmed by 6 bases and 8 bases, with 13 bases remaining between them. Germline CDR1 reads MDHEN; CDR2 reads SYDVKM. CDR3 amino acids: CASSRPGGEAFF. The CDR3 DNA sequence: TGTGCCAGCAGCCGGCCCGGGGGAGAAGCTTTCTTT.

With regard to this clone: The sample contains more than one DNA sequence encoding this CDR3. This chain uses TRBV7-8 with TRBJ2-7; 12 nucleotides agree with TRBD2. V shed 1 base, J shed 3 bases, and the junction held 4 bases outside the gene matches. The CDR3 spans 16 residues. Germline V gene data show CDR1 as SGHVS and CDR2 as FQNEAQ. The CDR3 DNA is TGTGCCAGCAGCTTAGTGCTAGCGGGAGGGAGCTACGAGCAGTACTTC. Amino acids: CASSLVLAGGSYEQYF.

As DNA, the CDR3 is TGTGCCAGTAGTACTCGGGAAGCTGGGTCCTACAATGAGCAGTTCTTC. This gives the protein CASSTREAGSYNEQFF. The J gene is TRBJ2-1, the V gene TRBV19, with a weak D call TRBD2 (5 bases). Looked up from germline, CDR1 is LNHDA and CDR2 is SQIVND (reference sequence). Trimming stripped 4 bases from V and 1 base from J, with 14 bases between. CDR3 length equals 16 residues.

The gene calls are TRBV29-1 and TRBJ1-2; 9 bases are shared with TRBD1. The trim removed 6 bases at V and 4 bases at J, leaving 9 bases unmatched. The CDR3 totals 14 residues. Germline V gene sequence: CDR1 SQVTM, CDR2 ANQGSEA. The CDR3 loop reads CSVGQGRGLYGYTF. CDR3 sequence (DNA): TGCAGCGTCGGACAGGGGAGAGGGCTCTATGGCTACACCTTC.

The rearrangement uses TRBV6-5 and TRBJ2-7; 8 bases agree with TRBD1. The CDR3 contains 13 residues. Germline V gene lookup returns CDR1 MNHEY and CDR2 SVGAGI. Trimming cost V 4 bases and J 7 bases; bases outside gene matches: 6. This CDR3 reads CASSSNDRGEQYF. The CDR3 DNA reads TGTGCCAGCAGTTCAAACGACAGGGGAGAGCAGTACTTC.

This clone turned up a few times. The rearrangement joins TRBV5-4 to TRBJ1-2; D uncertain. Germline lookup yields CDR1 SGHNT and CDR2 YYREEE (reference sequence). The CDR3 sequence is 14 residues long. V was pared by 1 base and J by 4 bases, with 11 bases between. The CDR3 region is CASSLSGITYGYTF. The CDR3 DNA sequence: TGTGCCAGCAGCTTGTCCGGGATAACCTATGGCTACACCTTC.

The CDR3 nucleotides read TGTGCCAGCAGCGGCCCAACTAACTATGGCTACACCTTC. Its translation is CASSGPTNYGYTF. The chain couples TRBV7-9 to TRBJ1-2; no firm D call. V was pared by 5 bases and J by 0 bases, with 7 bases between. This CDR3 region has 13 residues. From germline, CDR1 is SEHNR and CDR2 FQNEAQ (reference sequence).

V is TRBV10-3 and J is TRBJ2-7; 7 bases agree with TRBD1. The germline gives CDR1 ENHRY, CDR2 SYGVKD. The CDR3 length is 19 residues. The ends lost 2 bases at V and 0 bases at J; junction bases unmatched: 16. The CDR3 region is CAISEGGHRQGQSSYEQYF. DNA of the CDR3: TGTGCCATCAGTGAGGGGGGCCACAGACAGGGCCAAAGCTCCTACGAGCAGTACTTC.

The V and J genes are TRBV7-9 and TRBJ1-3; 7 bases line up with TRBD1. There are 13 residues in the CDR3. Per germline, CDR1 SEHNR and CDR2 FQNEAQ (reference sequence). DNA for the CDR3: TGTGGGGTCGGACAGGTCTCTGGAAACACCATATATTTT. Protein: CGVGQVSGNTIYF.

This chain joins TRBV9 and TRBJ2-1; possible D gene TRBD2, 7 bases. The CDR3 contains 16 residues. V lost 4 bases, J lost 3 bases, and 17 bases lay in between. Germline CDR1 SGDLS, CDR2 YYNGEE. As DNA, the CDR3 is TGTGCCAGCAGCCTCGGGGGGCGGATCTACTACAATGAGCAGTTCTTC. Its protein is CASSLGGRIYYNEQFF.

Only a few counts were recorded for this clone. The rearrangement uses TRBV28 and TRBJ1-2, with a weak D call TRBD1 (6 bases). The CDR3 runs to 13 residues. Germline V gene sequence: CDR1 MDHEN, CDR2 SYDVKM. Between the trimmed V and J ends, which lost 6 bases and 4 bases, there was a span of 12 bases. The CDR3 nucleotides read TGTGCCAGCAGCCTACAGGGCCTCTATGGCTACACCTTC. Translated: CASSLQGLYGYTF.

The gene calls are TRBV28 and TRBJ2-3; the match to TRBD1 covers 8 bases. The V segment lost 6 bases and the J segment 8 bases; nucleotides outside the gene matches: 13. The CDR3 contains 15 residues. Germline lookup yields CDR1 MDHEN and CDR2 SYDVKM. In DNA, the CDR3 is TGTGCCAGCAGCCCATGGACAGGGACGGACCCTACGCAGTATTTT. It is translated as CASSPWTGTDPTQYF.

The chain links TRBV7-2 to TRBJ2-1; D unresolved. Germline values: CDR1 SGHTA, CDR2 FQGNSA. V lost 0 bases and J lost 4, with 7 bases in between. CDR3 length: 14 amino acids. The CDR3 loop is CASSLALLYNEQFF. The CDR3, as DNA: TGTGCCAGCAGCTTAGCGTTGTTATACAATGAGCAGTTCTTC.

V usage is TRBV5-6 and J usage is TRBJ2-5; 10 bases line up with TRBD1. V gave up 5 bases and J gave up 5 bases; unmatched junction bases: 12. CDR1 and CDR2 from the germline V gene are SGHDT and YYEEEE. This CDR3 contains 16 residues. The chain's CDR3 is CASSPDRGLYMETQYF. Here the CDR3 DNA reads TGTGCCAGCAGTCCCGACAGGGGGCTATATATGGAGACCCAGTACTTC.

The V call is TRBV30, the J call TRBJ2-7; 8 nucleotides line up with TRBD2. V lost 5 bases to trimming and J lost 4 bases; unmatched junction nucleotides: 10. Germline V gene sequence: CDR1 GTSNPN, CDR2 SVGIG (reference sequence). This CDR3 is 14 amino acids long. The CDR3 sequence: CAWARAGVRYEQYF. As DNA, the CDR3 is TGTGCCTGGGCACGAGCGGGGGTTAGATACGAGCAGTACTTC.

The chain links TRBV21-1 to TRBJ1-1; the table's D call, TRBD1, has no DNA check behind it. TRBV21-1 is assigned pseudogene status. This CDR3 comprises 15 residues. Here the CDR3 reads CASSLRTDLNTEAFF. The CDR3 region has the DNA TGTGCCAGCAGCTTACGGACAGACTTGAACACTGAAGCTTTCTTT.

The chain recombines TRBV7-9 with TRBJ2-1, with TRBD2 as a possible D gene (6 bases). The germline V gene has CDR1 SEHNR and CDR2 FQNEAQ (reference sequence). The CDR3 runs to 18 residues. V shed 5 bases and J shed 0 bases, with 20 bases lying between them. CDR3 amino acids: CASSPTFRVGSSYNEQFF. CDR3 sequence (DNA): TGTGCCAGCAGCCCTACTTTTCGGGTCGGGAGCTCCTACAATGAGCAGTTCTTC.

The chain has TRBV5-1 and TRBJ2-1, with 9 bases that match TRBD2. J gave up 9 bases and V 0 bases, and 4 bases lay outside the gene matches. The germline CDR1 and CDR2 sequences are SGHRS and YFSETQ. The CDR3 is made up of 14 amino acids. CDR3: CASSLVDSGSEQFF. The CDR3 bases are TGCGCCAGCAGCTTGGTTGATAGCGGGAGTGAGCAGTTCTTC.

The DNA of the CDR3 is TGCGCCAGCAGCTCGGACAGGGGGCCAGACACCATATATTTT. Translating gives CASSSDRGPDTIYF. The chain recombines TRBV5-1 with TRBJ1-3; TRBD1 matches 11 bases. The CDR3 contains 14 residues. Germline CDR1 and CDR2: SGHRS and YFSETQ. Trimming removed 3 bases from V and 8 bases from J; junction bases left unmatched: 4. Combining the CDR3 with reference TRBV5-1 and TRBJ1-3 gives the whole variable domain KAGVTQTPRYLIKTRGQQVTLSCSPISGHRSVSWYQQTPGQGLQFLFEYFSETQRNKGNFPGRFSGRQFSNSRSEMNVSTLELGDSALYLCASSSDRGPDTIYFGEGSWLTVV.

The chain employs TRBV10-3 and TRBJ2-3, with 8 bases aligning to TRBD2. With 7 bases clipped from V and 2 bases from J, the junction kept 2 bases outside the gene matches. Germline V gives CDR1 ENHRY, CDR2 SYGVKD. CDR3 size: 13 residues. Written as DNA, the CDR3 is TGTGCCATCACGGGGGGGTCCACAGATACGCAGTATTTT. Translation: CAITGGSTDTQYF.

The CDR3 loop is CASSPTGSGAETQYF. In DNA, the CDR3 is TGTGCCAGTAGTCCTACAGGGAGTGGGGCGGAGACCCAGTACTTC. The rearrangement uses TRBV19 and TRBJ2-5, with D maybe TRBD1 (6 bases). CDR1 and CDR2 (germline): LNHDA, SQIVND (reference sequence). This CDR3 is 15 amino acids long. Trimming pared 5 bases from V and 5 bases from J, leaving 18 bases between.

The V call is TRBV12-3 or TRBV12-4, the J call TRBJ1-4; TRBD1 might be the D (6 bases). With 6 bases removed from V and 4 bases from J, the gap between germline ends came to 9 bases. This CDR3 has 13 residues. The CDR3 DNA is TGTGCCAGCAGCAGGGGTAGTAATGAAAAACTGTTTTTT. Translation: CASSRGSNEKLFF.